The 18 T cell receptor beta chains below all came from one sample that was sequenced in a study of siplizumab effects on memory and regulatory T cells. The assay was immunoSEQ multiplex PCR, and TCRdb's table has in-frame clones only and misses some. The data show tens of thousands of clones, with roughly 84% seen just once and 0.3% to 0.35% held by the top ten. The sample consisted of naive CD8+ T cells sorted from blood. These receptor sequences come from a human donor in good health.

The chain has TRBV13 and TRBJ1-1; possibly TRBD1 for D (6 bases). The CDR3 totals 17 residues. V was trimmed by 4 bases and J by 0 bases, leaving 18 bases between them. CDR1 is PRHDT and CDR2 is FYEKMQ in the germline V gene (reference sequence). The CDR3 region has the DNA TGTGCCAGCAGCTCCTCCCGGACAGCACCACTGAACACTGAAGCTTTCTTT. This codes for CASSSSRTAPLNTEAFF. The complete variable domain, with remaining parts taken from reference TRBV13 and TRBJ1-1, reads AAGVIQSPRHLIKEKRETATLKCYPIPRHDTVYWYQQGPGQDPQFLISFYEKMQSDKGSIPDRFSAQQFSDYHSELNMSSLELGDSALYFCASSSSRTAPLNTEAFFGQGTRLTVV.

The chain recombines TRBV12-5 with TRBJ2-7; weak D call: TRBD2 (6 bases). The ends were cut back, 1 base at V and 3 bases at J, with 16 bases in the middle. CDR3 length: 16 residues. Germline V gene data show CDR1 as LGHNT and CDR2 as FRNRAP. The chain's CDR3 is CASGLGGLNSGYEQYF. The CDR3 DNA is TGTGCTAGTGGTTTGGGGGGACTCAATTCGGGCTACGAGCAGTACTTC.

The chain uses TRBV5-6 and TRBJ2-1, with D possibly being TRBD1 or TRBD2 (5 bases each). From germline, CDR1 is SGHDT and CDR2 YYEEEE. The CDR3 spans 19 residues. V lost 0 bases, J lost 5 bases, and 24 bases lay in between. The CDR3 reads CASSLVLPMRGALNNEQFF. DNA for the CDR3: TGTGCCAGCAGCTTGGTGTTGCCTATGAGAGGGGCCCTTAACAATGAGCAGTTCTTC.

The chain employs TRBV15 and TRBJ2-3; the D gene is possibly TRBD2 (5 bases). This CDR3 has 16 residues. The V end was cut by 4 bases, the J end by 5 bases, with 19 bases between. CDR1 is LNHNV and CDR2 is YYDKDF in the germline V gene (reference sequence). The CDR3 DNA is TGTGCCACCAGCACCCCACTAGGGTTCCGCGGAGATACGCAGTATTTT. Translated: CATSTPLGFRGDTQYF. Full variable domain (rest looked up from reference TRBV15 and TRBJ2-3): DAMVIQNPRYQVTQFGKPVTLSCSQTLNHNVMYWYQQKSSQAPKLLFHYYDKDFNNEADTPDNFQSRRPNTSFCFLDIRSPGLGDTAMYLCATSTPLGFRGDTQYFGPGTRLTVL.

The V call is TRBV7-9, the J call TRBJ2-3; D possibly matches TRBD1 or TRBD2 (5 bases each). Germline CDR1 reads SEHNR; CDR2 reads FQNEAQ (reference sequence). V lost 5 bases, J lost 4 bases, and 13 bases lay in between. This CDR3 is 14 amino acids long. For the CDR3, the DNA is TGTGCCAGCAGCGAGGTCCTGGGGGCAGATACGCAGTATTTT. It translates to CASSEVLGADTQYF.

The gene calls are TRBV10-2 and TRBJ2-2, with D unresolved. There are 12 residues in the CDR3. Germline-derived CDR1 and CDR2 are WSHSY and SAAADI. V was pared by 6 bases and J by 5 bases, with 7 bases between. As DNA, the CDR3 is TGCGCCAGCAGCGTGGGAACCGGGGAGCTGTTTTTT. Protein: CASSVGTGELFF.

The gene calls are TRBV18 and TRBJ1-2, with TRBD1 as a possible D gene (6 bases). Germline V gene lookup returns CDR1 KGHSH and CDR2 LQKENI. V was pared by 3 bases and J by 7 bases, with 15 bases between. The CDR3 loop spans 14 amino acids. The CDR3 sequence is CASSPGDIPLGYTF. CDR3 nucleotides: TGTGCCAGCTCACCCGGGGACATCCCACTTGGCTACACCTTC.

There are a few counts of this clone. The genes are TRBV2 and TRBJ2-7, with 8 bases matching TRBD1. V trimming: 8 bases; J trimming: 5 bases; junction bases outside the gene matches: 5. This CDR3 has 12 residues. In germline, CDR1 is SNHLY, CDR2 FYNNEI. CDR3 residues: CASGRGLNEQYF. CDR3 nucleotide sequence: TGTGCCAGCGGCAGGGGGCTCAACGAGCAGTACTTC. Drawing the rest from reference TRBV2 and TRBJ2-7, the complete variable domain is EPEVTQTPSHQVTQMGQEVILRCVPISNHLYFYWYRQILGQKVEFLVSFYNNEISEKSEIFDDQFSVERPDGSNFTLKIRSTKLEDSAMYFCASGRGLNEQYFGPGTRLTVT.

The chain couples TRBV9 to TRBJ1-1; D remains unclear. The CDR3 totals 14 residues. Germline CDR1 and CDR2: SGDLS and YYNGEE. V was shortened by 0 bases and J by 4 bases, with 10 bases between the two germline ends. The CDR3 is CASSVVRGPTEAFF. CDR3 sequence (DNA): TGTGCCAGCAGCGTAGTCCGGGGTCCCACTGAAGCTTTCTTT.

V gene TRBV21-1 combines with J gene TRBJ2-3. TRBV21-1 is a documented pseudogene. This CDR3 contains 17 residues. The DNA of the CDR3 is TGTGCCAGCAGCATTTACAGAGGATTCAGTGGCACAGATACGCAGTATTTT. It translates to CASSIYRGFSGTDTQYF.

As regards this clone: Mismatch with germline at one junction end may stem from a read error. The chain links TRBV5-1 to TRBJ1-2; D remains ambiguous. The CDR3 length is 14 residues. CDR1 and CDR2 (germline): SGHRS, YFSETQ. The chain's CDR3 is CASTLAGSPDGYTF. The CDR3 bases are TGCGCCAGCACCTTGGCGGGGTCCCCAGATGGCTACACCTTC.

V usage is TRBV30 and J usage is TRBJ2-1; D is perhaps TRBD2 (5 bases). Trimming pared 1 base from V and 5 bases from J, leaving 12 bases between. The CDR3 length is 14 residues. The germline gives CDR1 GTSNPN, CDR2 SVGIG (reference sequence). The DNA for the CDR3 is TGTGCCTGGAGTGGAGGGCTCCTCAACAATGAGCAGTTCTTC. Its translation: CAWSGGLLNNEQFF.

The gene calls are TRBV28 and TRBJ2-7; perhaps TRBD1 as D (5 bases). Germline V gene sequence: CDR1 MDHEN, CDR2 SYDVKM. The CDR3 length is 13 residues. Trimming took 3 bases from V and 0 from J, leaving 6 bases between them. The CDR3 reads CASSLDNSYEQYF. In DNA form, the CDR3 reads TGTGCCAGCAGTTTGGACAACTCCTACGAGCAGTACTTC.

In its sample, this clone was seen once. V is TRBV7-9 and J is TRBJ1-2; D is unclear. CDR1 is SEHNR and CDR2 is FQNEAQ in the germline V gene (reference sequence). CDR3 length: 13 amino acids. V gave up 4 bases and J gave up 8 bases, with 14 bases separating them. The CDR3, as DNA: TGTGCCAGCAGCTCTACCGGGTCTCTAGGCTACACCTTC. Its translation is CASSSTGSLGYTF. Full variable domain (outside the CDR3, taken from reference TRBV7-9 and TRBJ1-2): DTGVSQNPRHKITKRGQNVTFRCDPISEHNRLYWYRQTLGQGPEFLTYFQNEAQLEKSRLLSDRFSAERPKGSFSTLEIQRTEQGDSAMYLCASSSTGSLGYTFGSGTRLTVV.

This chain links TRBV9 with TRBJ2-1; 8 bases are shared with TRBD2. CDR1 and CDR2 from the germline V gene are SGDLS and YYNGEE. This CDR3 region has 16 residues. The V gene end was trimmed by 4 bases and the J gene end by 1 base; junction bases not matched to a gene: 7. CDR3 sequence: CASSPRVAGSYNEQFF. The CDR3 DNA follows: TGTGCCAGCAGCCCCCGAGTAGCGGGATCCTACAATGAGCAGTTCTTC.

The V gene is TRBV6-1, the J gene TRBJ2-2, with D possibly being TRBD1 or TRBD2 (5 bases each). With 8 bases removed from V and 6 bases from J, the gap between germline ends came to 16 bases. Germline V gene data show CDR1 as MNHNS and CDR2 as SASEGT. This CDR3 comprises 14 residues. For the CDR3, the DNA is TGTGCCAGCGGGGACGGGACGATTGCCGGGGAGCTGTTTTTT. Translation gives CASGDGTIAGELFF.

V usage is TRBV27 and J usage is TRBJ1-1; TRBD1 matches 7 bases. J lost 5 bases, V lost 4 bases, and 7 bases had no gene match. The CDR3 has 14 residues. Germline loops: CDR1 MNHEY, CDR2 SMNVEV (reference sequence). In nucleotides, the CDR3 is TGTGCCAGCAGTTCCGGGACAGCGATAACTGAAGCTTTCTTT. Translating it yields CASSSGTAITEAFF.

This chain connects TRBV5-1 to TRBJ2-7, with 7 positions matching TRBD1. Unmatched junction bases numbered 10, after V lost 7 bases and J lost 0 bases. The CDR3 extends over 15 amino acids. CDR1 is SGHRS, CDR2 YFSETQ, per germline. CDR3 in DNA: TGCGCCAGCCGACCATCACAGGGGAGCTCCTACGAGCAGTACTTC. As protein: CASRPSQGSSYEQYF.